This is a list of T cell receptor beta chains from one sample in a study of blood T cell repertoires in COVID-19. The assay was immunoSEQ multiplex PCR, and TCRdb's table has in-frame clones only and misses some. The repertoire holds under 350,000 clones, with under 90% as singletons. Sequencing was done on a sample of peripheral blood. The receptor source for this set is a man aged 50-60 years with acute or convalescent COVID-19. Each CDR3 is given with its conserved first and last residue. The order of the fields is J gene, clone size, V gene, D gene, CDR3 protein, CDR3 DNA. A D gene is named only where the DNA matches it firmly. Only some rows state a clone size, as once, few, many or a class for expanded clones.

J gene: TRBJ2-3
clone size: -
V gene: TRBV7-6
D gene: -
CDR3 protein: CASSSGLNTQYF
CDR3 DNA: TGTGCCAGCAGCTCCGGACTGAATACGCAGTATTTT

J gene: TRBJ2-7
clone size: few
V gene: TRBV18
D gene: -
CDR3 protein: CASSSTHPGFPYEQYF
CDR3 DNA: TGTGCCAGCTCATCGACACACCCAGGATTTCCCTACGAGCAGTACTTC

J gene: TRBJ1-6
clone size: once
V gene: TRBV2
D gene: TRBD1
CDR3 protein: CAGSRQGPNSPLHF
CDR3 DNA: TGTGCCGGAAGTCGACAGGGCCCAAATTCACCCCTCCACTTT

J gene: TRBJ1-3
clone size: -
V gene: TRBV5-1
D gene: TRBD1
CDR3 protein: CASSPQGAPSGNTIYF
CDR3 DNA: TGCGCCAGCAGTCCCCAGGGGGCCCCCTCTGGAAACACCATATATTTT

J gene: TRBJ2-7
clone size: -
V gene: TRBV5-6
D gene: -
CDR3 protein: CASSYGQKLYEQYF
CDR3 DNA: TGTGCCAGCAGCTACGGACAGAAACTCTACGAGCAGTACTTC

J gene: TRBJ1-6
clone size: -
V gene: TRBV9
D gene: -
CDR3 protein: CASSVGGSSYNSPLHF
CDR3 DNA: TGTGCCAGCAGCGTTGGGGGGAGCTCCTATAATTCACCCCTCCACTTT

J gene: TRBJ1-1
clone size: -
V gene: TRBV18
D gene: -
CDR3 protein: CASSSGNTEAFF
CDR3 DNA: TGTGCCAGCTCCTCGGGGAACACTGAAGCTTTCTTT

J gene: TRBJ1-4
clone size: -
V gene: TRBV19
D gene: -
CDR3 protein: CASSRRDTGEKLFF
CDR3 DNA: TGTGCCAGTAGCCGGCGAGATACGGGTGAAAAACTGTTTTTT

J gene: TRBJ1-2
clone size: -
V gene: TRBV7-9
D gene: -
CDR3 protein: CASSSDNPYWDGYTF
CDR3 DNA: TGTGCCAGCAGCTCAGACAACCCATACTGGGATGGCTACACCTTC

J gene: TRBJ2-7
clone size: -
V gene: TRBV19
D gene: -
CDR3 protein: CASSIRQGQDEQYF
CDR3 DNA: TGTGCCAGTAGTATACGGCAGGGTCAAGACGAGCAGTACTTC

J gene: TRBJ1-1
clone size: -
V gene: TRBV10-1
D gene: -
CDR3 protein: CASSEGGAPTEAFF
CDR3 DNA: TGCGCCAGCAGTGAAGGGGGGGCGCCCACTGAAGCTTTCTTT

J gene: TRBJ2-1
clone size: -
V gene: TRBV7-8
D gene: TRBD1
CDR3 protein: CASSPPLGTGNREQFF
CDR3 DNA: TGTGCCAGCAGCCCACCTCTAGGGACAGGGAATCGGGAGCAGTTCTTC

J gene: TRBJ1-5
clone size: -
V gene: TRBV5-5
D gene: -
CDR3 protein: CASNSGDQPQHF
CDR3 DNA: TGTGCCAGCAACAGCGGAGATCAGCCCCAGCATTTT

J gene: TRBJ2-2
clone size: -
V gene: TRBV23-1
D gene: -
CDR3 protein: CASSHGENTGELFF
CDR3 DNA: TGCGCCAGCAGTCATGGAGAGAACACCGGGGAGCTGTTTTTT

J gene: TRBJ1-6
clone size: -
V gene: TRBV6-1
D gene: -
CDR3 protein: CASSEQGHRSYNSPLHF
CDR3 DNA: TGTGCCAGCAGTGAGCAAGGACACCGCTCCTATAATTCACCCCTCCACTTT

J gene: TRBJ1-4
clone size: -
V gene: TRBV5-3
D gene: -
CDR3 protein: CARSLARQGNEKLFF
CDR3 DNA: TGTGCCAGAAGCTTGGCCCGGCAGGGAAATGAAAAACTGTTTTTT

J gene: TRBJ1-4
clone size: -
V gene: TRBV4-1
D gene: TRBD1
CDR3 protein: CASSHPYRDRDEKLFF
CDR3 DNA: TGCGCCAGCAGCCACCCCTACCGGGACAGGGACGAAAAACTGTTTTTT

J gene: TRBJ2-2
clone size: -
V gene: TRBV10-1
D gene: -
CDR3 protein: CASRAGTGELFF
CDR3 DNA: TGCGCCAGCCGAGCGGGCACCGGGGAGCTGTTTTTT

J gene: TRBJ2-7
clone size: -
V gene: TRBV6-4
D gene: -
CDR3 protein: CASRRPTGHFYEQYF
CDR3 DNA: TGTGCCAGCAGGAGACCGACGGGACATTTCTACGAGCAGTACTTC

J gene: TRBJ1-5
clone size: many
V gene: TRBV7-8
D gene: -
CDR3 protein: CASSPDRIQPQHF
CDR3 DNA: TGTGCCAGCAGCCCAGACAGAATTCAGCCCCAGCATTTT

J gene: TRBJ1-3
clone size: -
V gene: TRBV27
D gene: -
CDR3 protein: CASRAPGSGNTIYF
CDR3 DNA: TGTGCCAGCAGAGCCCCTGGCTCTGGAAACACCATATATTTT

J gene: TRBJ2-7
clone size: -
V gene: TRBV7-9
D gene: TRBD1
CDR3 protein: CASSQGQVGEQYF
CDR3 DNA: TGTGCCAGCAGCCAGGGACAGGTCGGCGAGCAGTACTTC

J gene: TRBJ1-1
clone size: -
V gene: TRBV5-1
D gene: -
CDR3 protein: CASSTGGQGEAFF
CDR3 DNA: TGCGCCAGCTCAACCGGGGGGCAAGGGGAAGCTTTCTTT

J gene: TRBJ1-1
clone size: -
V gene: TRBV30
D gene: -
CDR3 protein: CAWSVRFGGAEAFF
CDR3 DNA: TGTGCCTGGAGTGTAAGGTTCGGGGGGGCGGAAGCTTTCTTT

J gene: TRBJ1-1
clone size: -
V gene: TRBV12-5
D gene: -
CDR3 protein: CASGLALGTTGTEAFF
CDR3 DNA: TGTGCTAGTGGTTTGGCTTTGGGGACTACCGGGACTGAAGCTTTCTTT

J gene: TRBJ1-6
clone size: -
V gene: TRBV19
D gene: TRBD1
CDR3 protein: CASCPGGSHSPPLHF
CDR3 DNA: TGTGCCAGTTGCCCAGGGGGCAGCCACAGTCCACCCCTCCACTTT

J gene: TRBJ1-4
clone size: -
V gene: TRBV19
D gene: -
CDR3 protein: CASSWARGRGNEKLFF
CDR3 DNA: TGTGCCAGTAGTTGGGCTCGAGGCAGAGGGAATGAAAAACTGTTTTTT

J gene: TRBJ1-1
clone size: -
V gene: TRBV5-1
D gene: -
CDR3 protein: CASRSRRGTEAFF
CDR3 DNA: TGCGCCAGCAGGTCCCGACGGGGTACTGAAGCTTTCTTT

J gene: TRBJ1-5
clone size: once
V gene: TRBV15
D gene: -
CDR3 protein: CATSRERAYSNQPQHF
CDR3 DNA: TGTGCCACCAGCAGAGAGAGGGCCTATAGCAATCAGCCCCAGCATTTT

J gene: TRBJ2-5
clone size: -
V gene: TRBV13
D gene: -
CDR3 protein: CASGESREKETQYF
CDR3 DNA: TGTGCCAGCGGGGAGTCTAGGGAGAAAGAGACCCAGTACTTC

J gene: TRBJ2-1
clone size: -
V gene: TRBV5-4
D gene: -
CDR3 protein: CASSLAQASSYNEQFF
CDR3 DNA: TGTGCCAGCAGCTTAGCCCAGGCGAGCTCCTACAATGAGCAGTTCTTC

J gene: TRBJ2-1
clone size: -
V gene: TRBV5-1
D gene: TRBD2
CDR3 protein: CASSSSRAGVSSYNEQFF
CDR3 DNA: TGCGCCAGCAGCTCCAGTCGAGCGGGGGTTAGCTCCTACAATGAGCAGTTCTTC

J gene: TRBJ2-7
clone size: -
V gene: TRBV6-1
D gene: -
CDR3 protein: CASSEQGGYEQYF
CDR3 DNA: TGTGCCAGCAGTGAACAGGGGGGTTACGAGCAGTACTTC

J gene: TRBJ1-1
clone size: -
V gene: TRBV30
D gene: TRBD1
CDR3 protein: CAWLGQPGTEAFF
CDR3 DNA: TGTGCCTGGCTGGGACAGCCGGGCACTGAAGCTTTCTTT

J gene: TRBJ2-7
clone size: once
V gene: TRBV30
D gene: -
CDR3 protein: CARGSAYEQYF
CDR3 DNA: TGTGCCCGGGGGTCCGCCTACGAGCAGTACTTC

J gene: TRBJ2-2
clone size: -
V gene: TRBV4-1
D gene: TRBD2
CDR3 protein: CASSDYSSGYTGELFF
CDR3 DNA: TGCGCCAGCAGCGACTACTCTAGCGGGTACACCGGGGAGCTGTTTTTT

J gene: TRBJ2-7
clone size: -
V gene: TRBV9
D gene: TRBD1
CDR3 protein: CANLFRDRGTYEQYF
CDR3 DNA: TGTGCCAACCTCTTCCGGGACAGGGGAACCTACGAGCAGTACTTC

J gene: TRBJ1-4
clone size: -
V gene: TRBV3-1/TRBV3-2
D gene: -
CDR3 protein: CASSQGGTGEKLFF
CDR3 DNA: TGTGCCAGCAGCCAGGGGGGAACAGGAGAAAAACTGTTTTTT

J gene: TRBJ1-2
clone size: -
V gene: TRBV14
D gene: TRBD1
CDR3 protein: CASSRTGLSYTF
CDR3 DNA: TGTGCCAGCAGTCGGACAGGGTTGAGCTACACCTTC

J gene: TRBJ1-1
clone size: -
V gene: TRBV27
D gene: -
CDR3 protein: CASSLSVRNTEAFF
CDR3 DNA: TGTGCCAGCAGTTTAAGTGTCAGGAACACTGAAGCTTTCTTT

J gene: TRBJ1-2
clone size: -
V gene: TRBV9
D gene: TRBD1
CDR3 protein: CASSPGTGGYGYTF
CDR3 DNA: TGTGCCAGCAGCCCTGGGACAGGGGGCTATGGCTACACCTTC

J gene: TRBJ2-7
clone size: -
V gene: TRBV2
D gene: -
CDR3 protein: CASSDPLLEGSYEQYF
CDR3 DNA: TGTGCCAGCAGTGACCCGTTGTTGGAGGGATCCTACGAGCAGTACTTC

J gene: TRBJ2-7
clone size: -
V gene: TRBV4-1
D gene: -
CDR3 protein: CASSQGSGTGGYEQYF
CDR3 DNA: TGCGCCAGCAGCCAAGGGTCCGGGACCGGGGGCTACGAGCAGTACTTC

J gene: TRBJ2-7
clone size: -
V gene: TRBV5-4
D gene: TRBD1
CDR3 protein: CASSRDRLHEQYF
CDR3 DNA: TGTGCCAGCAGCCGGGACAGGCTCCACGAGCAGTACTTC

J gene: TRBJ2-3
clone size: -
V gene: TRBV7-2
D gene: TRBD2
CDR3 protein: CASSYVRGGADTQYF
CDR3 DNA: TGTGCCAGCAGCTACGTGCGGGGAGGGGCCGATACGCAGTATTTT

J gene: TRBJ1-2
clone size: -
V gene: TRBV11-1
D gene: -
CDR3 protein: CASSFNGDYGYTF
CDR3 DNA: TGTGCCAGCAGCTTCAATGGAGACTATGGCTACACCTTC